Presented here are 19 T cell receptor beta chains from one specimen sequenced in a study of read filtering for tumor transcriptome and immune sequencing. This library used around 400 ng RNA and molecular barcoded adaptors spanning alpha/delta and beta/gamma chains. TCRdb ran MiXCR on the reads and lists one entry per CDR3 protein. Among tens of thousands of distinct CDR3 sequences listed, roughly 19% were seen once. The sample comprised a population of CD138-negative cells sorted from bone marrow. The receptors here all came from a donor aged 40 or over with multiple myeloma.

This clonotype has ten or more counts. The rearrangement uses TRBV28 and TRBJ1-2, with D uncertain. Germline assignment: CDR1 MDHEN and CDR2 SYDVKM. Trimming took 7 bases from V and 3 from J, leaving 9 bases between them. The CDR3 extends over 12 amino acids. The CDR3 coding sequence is TGTGCCAGCACTGGCCCCCACTATGGCTACACCTTC. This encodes CASTGPHYGYTF.

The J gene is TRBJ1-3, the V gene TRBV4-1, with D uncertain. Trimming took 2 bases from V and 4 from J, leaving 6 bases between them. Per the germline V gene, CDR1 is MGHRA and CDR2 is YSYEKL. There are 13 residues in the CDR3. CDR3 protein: CASSQTQGNTIYF. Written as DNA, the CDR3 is TGCGCCAGCAGCCAAACACAGGGAAACACCATATATTTT.

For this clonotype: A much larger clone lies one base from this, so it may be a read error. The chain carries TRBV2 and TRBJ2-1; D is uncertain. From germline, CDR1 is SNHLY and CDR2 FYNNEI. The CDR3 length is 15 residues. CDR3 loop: CASSESSSDFNERFF. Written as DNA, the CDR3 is TGTGCCAGCAGTGAAAGCTCCTCGGATTTCAATGAGCGGTTCTTC.

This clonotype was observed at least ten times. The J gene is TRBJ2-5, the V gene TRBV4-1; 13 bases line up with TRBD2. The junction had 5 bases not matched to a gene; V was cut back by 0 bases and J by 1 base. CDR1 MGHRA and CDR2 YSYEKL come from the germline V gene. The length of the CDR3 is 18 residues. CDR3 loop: CASSQDEGLAGSQETQYF. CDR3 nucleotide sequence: TGCGCCAGCAGCCAAGATGAGGGACTAGCGGGGAGCCAAGAGACCCAGTACTTC.

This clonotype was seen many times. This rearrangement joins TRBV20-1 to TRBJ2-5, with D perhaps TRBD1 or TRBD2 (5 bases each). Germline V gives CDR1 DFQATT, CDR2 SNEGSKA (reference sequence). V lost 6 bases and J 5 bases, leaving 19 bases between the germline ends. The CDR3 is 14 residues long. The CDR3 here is CSAPRDGLGETQYF. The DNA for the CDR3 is TGCAGTGCGCCCAGGGACGGTTTAGGGGAGACCCAGTACTTC.

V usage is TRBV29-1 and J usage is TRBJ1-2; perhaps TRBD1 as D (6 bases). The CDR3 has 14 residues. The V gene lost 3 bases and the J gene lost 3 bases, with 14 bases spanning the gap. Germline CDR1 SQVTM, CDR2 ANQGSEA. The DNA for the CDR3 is TGCAGCGTTGATGAACAGGGTCTACACTATGGCTACACCTTC. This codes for CSVDEQGLHYGYTF.

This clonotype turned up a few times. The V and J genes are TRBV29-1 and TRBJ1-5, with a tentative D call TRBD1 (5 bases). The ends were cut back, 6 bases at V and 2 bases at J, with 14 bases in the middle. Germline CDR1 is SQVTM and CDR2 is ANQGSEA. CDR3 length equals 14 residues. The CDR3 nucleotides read TGCAGCGTCGAGGGGCAGGACGGCAATCAGCCCCAGCATTTT. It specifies CSVEGQDGNQPQHF.

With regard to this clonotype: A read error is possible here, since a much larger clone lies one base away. The CDR3 coding sequence is TGCGCCAGCGGAAAGGACAGGGGTGGTTACGAGCAGTACTTC. Translation: CASGKDRGGYEQYF. The rearrangement uses TRBV5-1 and TRBJ2-7, with 9 bases lining up with TRBD1. The CDR3 extends over 14 amino acids. Germline trimming cut 7 bases from V and 4 bases from J; bases unmatched to any gene: 9. Germline V gene sequence: CDR1 SGHRS, CDR2 YFSETQ. The complete variable domain, with remaining parts taken from reference TRBV5-1 and TRBJ2-7, reads KAGVTQTPRYLIKTRGQQVTLSCSPISGHRSVSWYQQTPGQGLQFLFEYFSETQRNKGNFPGRFSGRQFSNSRSEMNVSTLELGDSALYLCASGKDRGGYEQYFGPGTRLTVT.

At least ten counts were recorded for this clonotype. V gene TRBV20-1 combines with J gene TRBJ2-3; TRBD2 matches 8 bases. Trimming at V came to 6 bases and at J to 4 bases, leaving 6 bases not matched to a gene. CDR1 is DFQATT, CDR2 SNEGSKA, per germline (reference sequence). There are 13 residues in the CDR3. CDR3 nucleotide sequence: TGCAGTGCCAACCCGGGAGGGCCAGATACGCAGTATTTT. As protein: CSANPGGPDTQYF.

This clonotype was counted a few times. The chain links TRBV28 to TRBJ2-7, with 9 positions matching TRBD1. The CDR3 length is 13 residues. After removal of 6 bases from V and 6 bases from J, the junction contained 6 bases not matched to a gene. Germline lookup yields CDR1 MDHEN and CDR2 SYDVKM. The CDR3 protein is CASRAGTGREQYF. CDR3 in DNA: TGTGCCAGCAGAGCCGGGACAGGGCGCGAGCAGTACTTC.

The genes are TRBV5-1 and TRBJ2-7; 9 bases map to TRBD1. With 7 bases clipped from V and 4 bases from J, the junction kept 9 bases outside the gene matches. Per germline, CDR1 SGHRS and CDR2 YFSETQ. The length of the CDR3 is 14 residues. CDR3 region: CASGKDRGDYEQYF. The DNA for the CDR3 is TGCGCCAGCGGAAAGGACAGGGGTGATTACGAGCAGTACTTC. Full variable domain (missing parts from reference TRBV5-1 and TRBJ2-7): KAGVTQTPRYLIKTRGQQVTLSCSPISGHRSVSWYQQTPGQGLQFLFEYFSETQRNKGNFPGRFSGRQFSNSRSEMNVSTLELGDSALYLCASGKDRGDYEQYFGPGTRLTVT.

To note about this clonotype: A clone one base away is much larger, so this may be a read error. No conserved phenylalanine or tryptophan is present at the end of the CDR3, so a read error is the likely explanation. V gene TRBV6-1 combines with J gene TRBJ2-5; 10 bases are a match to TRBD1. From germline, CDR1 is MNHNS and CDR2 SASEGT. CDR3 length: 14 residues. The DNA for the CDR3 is TGTGCAGCAGGGAGACAGGGGGCGAAAGAGACCCAGTACGTC. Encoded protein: CAAGRQGAKETQYV.

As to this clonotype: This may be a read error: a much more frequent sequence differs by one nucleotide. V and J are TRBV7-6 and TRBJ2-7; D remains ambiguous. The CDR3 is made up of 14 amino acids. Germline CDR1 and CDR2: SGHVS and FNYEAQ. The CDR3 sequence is CASSPATPPYDQYF. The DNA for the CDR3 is TGTGCCAGCAGCCCAGCCACCCCTCCCTACGACCAGTACTTC.

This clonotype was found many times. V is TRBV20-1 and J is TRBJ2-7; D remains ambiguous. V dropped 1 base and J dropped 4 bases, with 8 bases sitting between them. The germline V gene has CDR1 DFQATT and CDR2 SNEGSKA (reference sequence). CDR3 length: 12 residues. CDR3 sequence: CSARVADYEQYF. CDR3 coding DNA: TGCAGTGCTAGAGTCGCAGATTACGAGCAGTACTTC.

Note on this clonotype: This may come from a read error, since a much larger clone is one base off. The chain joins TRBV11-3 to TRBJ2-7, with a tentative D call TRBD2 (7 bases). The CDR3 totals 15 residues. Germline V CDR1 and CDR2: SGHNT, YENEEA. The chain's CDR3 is CASSNGQRGSFEQYF. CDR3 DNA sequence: TGTGCCAGCAGCAACGGACAGCGGGGTTCCTTCGAGCAGTACTTC.

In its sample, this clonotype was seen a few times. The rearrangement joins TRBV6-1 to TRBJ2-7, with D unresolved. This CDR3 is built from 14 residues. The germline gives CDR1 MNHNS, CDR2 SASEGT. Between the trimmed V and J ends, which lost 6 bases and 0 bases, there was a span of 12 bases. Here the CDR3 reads CASRTHYSSYEQYF. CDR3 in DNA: TGTGCCAGCAGGACGCACTACAGCTCCTACGAGCAGTACTTC.

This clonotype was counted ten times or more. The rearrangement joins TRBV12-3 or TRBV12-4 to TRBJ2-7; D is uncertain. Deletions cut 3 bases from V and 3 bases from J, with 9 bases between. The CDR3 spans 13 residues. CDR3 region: CASSFAAFYEQYF. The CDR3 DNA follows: TGTGCCAGCAGTTTCGCGGCCTTCTACGAGCAGTACTTC.

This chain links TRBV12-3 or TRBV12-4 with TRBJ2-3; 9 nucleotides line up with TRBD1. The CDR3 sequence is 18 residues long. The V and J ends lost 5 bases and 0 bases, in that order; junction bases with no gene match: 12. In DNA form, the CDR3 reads TGTGCCAGCAGTCCTCCCGGGACAGGGTTTGCTAGCACAGATACGCAGTATTTT. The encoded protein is CASSPPGTGFASTDTQYF.

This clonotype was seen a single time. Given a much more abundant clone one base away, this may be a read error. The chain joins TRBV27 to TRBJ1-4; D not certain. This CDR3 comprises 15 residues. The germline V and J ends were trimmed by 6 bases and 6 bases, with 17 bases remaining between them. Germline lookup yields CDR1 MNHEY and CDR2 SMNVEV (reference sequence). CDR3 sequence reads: CASSSTPSGDEKLFF. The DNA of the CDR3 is TGTGCCAGCAGCTCAACCCCATCCGGCGATGAAAAACTGTTTTTT.